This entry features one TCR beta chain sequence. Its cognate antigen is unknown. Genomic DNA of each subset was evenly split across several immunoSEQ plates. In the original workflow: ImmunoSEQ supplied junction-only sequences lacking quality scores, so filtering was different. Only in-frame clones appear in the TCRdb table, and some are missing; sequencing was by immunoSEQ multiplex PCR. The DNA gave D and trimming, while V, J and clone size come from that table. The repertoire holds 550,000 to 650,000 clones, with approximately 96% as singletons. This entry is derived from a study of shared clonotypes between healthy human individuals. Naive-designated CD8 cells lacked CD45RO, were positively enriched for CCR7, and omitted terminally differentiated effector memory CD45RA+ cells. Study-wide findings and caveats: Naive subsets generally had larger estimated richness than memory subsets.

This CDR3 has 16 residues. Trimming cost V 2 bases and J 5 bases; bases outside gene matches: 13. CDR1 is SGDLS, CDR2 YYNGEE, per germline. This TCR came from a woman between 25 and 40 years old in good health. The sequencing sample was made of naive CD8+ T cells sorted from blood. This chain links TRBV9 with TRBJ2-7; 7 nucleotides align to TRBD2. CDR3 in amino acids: CASSVSSGFAGNEQYF. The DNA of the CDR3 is TGTGCCAGCAGCGTGAGTAGCGGGTTCGCTGGTAACGAGCAGTACTTC.